These T cell receptor beta chains were read from a single sample in a study of blood T cell repertoires in COVID-19. Here immunoSEQ multiplex PCR was the method, and the copy in TCRdb shows in-frame clones only, minus some. Of 150,000 to 200,000 clones in the sample, approximately 90% are singletons; the top ten hold roughly 2.9%. What was sequenced was peripheral blood. These TCRs come from a woman between 25 and 40 years old with active or convalescent COVID-19. Both conserved end residues are part of each CDR3. D genes are given only for firm matches. The size of a clone is reported for some rows only, either as once, few or many, or as a class for expanded clones.

>TRBV28|TRBJ2-7|.|.
CASSLRGGRYEQYF
TGTGCCAGCAGTTTGCGAGGAGGTCGCTACGAGCAGTACTTC
>TRBV2|TRBJ1-2|.|TRBD1
CASSPLHRGIVRLYGYTF
TGTGCCAGCAGTCCCCTTCACAGGGGAATAGTTCGGCTCTATGGCTACACCTTC
>TRBV6-5|TRBJ1-2|.|.
CASSYEGRGYTF
TGTGCCAGCAGTTACGAGGGTCGTGGCTACACCTTC
>TRBV9|TRBJ2-4|.|TRBD2
CASSSTTSGRGAKNIQYF
TGTGCCAGCAGCTCGACGACTAGCGGGAGAGGAGCCAAAAACATTCAGTACTTC
>TRBV3-1/TRBV3-2|TRBJ2-1|.|TRBD2
CASSQVTSGSFNEQFF
TGTGCCAGCAGCCAAGTAACTAGCGGGAGTTTCAATGAGCAGTTCTTC
>TRBV3-1/TRBV3-2|TRBJ2-3|many|TRBD1
CASSLGQALPDTQYF
TGTGCCAGCAGCCTGGGACAGGCCCTGCCAGATACGCAGTATTTT
>TRBV7-9|TRBJ2-2|.|.
CASSGTLLSNTGELFF
TGTGCCAGTTCCGGGACACTTTTATCCAACACCGGGGAGCTGTTTTTT
>TRBV5-1|TRBJ1-6|.|TRBD1
CASSLGGTGESPLHF
TGCGCCAGCAGCTTGGGTGGGACAGGGGAATCACCCCTCCACTTT
>TRBV24-1|TRBJ1-5|once|.
CATSDLNSNQPQHF
TGTGCCACCAGTGACCTTAATAGCAATCAGCCCCAGCATTTT
>TRBV18|TRBJ1-1|.|TRBD1
CASSPQGARTEAFF
TGTGCCAGCTCACCTCAGGGGGCGCGGACTGAAGCTTTCTTT
>TRBV4-1|TRBJ2-2|.|.
CASSQSRSGELFF
TGCGCCAGCAGCCAATCTAGGTCCGGGGAGCTGTTTTTT
>TRBV27|TRBJ2-7|.|.
CASSTGTYEQYF
TGTGCCAGCAGCACAGGTACCTACGAGCAGTACTTC
>TRBV5-1|TRBJ2-7|.|.
CASSLEAGRTYEQYF
TGCGCCAGCAGCTTGGAGGCGGGGCGAACCTACGAGCAGTACTTC
>TRBV7-2|TRBJ2-7|.|TRBD2
CASSLAGTSSHEQYF
TGTGCCAGCAGCCTCGCGGGGACTAGCTCCCACGAGCAGTACTTC
>TRBV19|TRBJ2-1|.|TRBD2
CASSIFVDGGSNYNEQFF
TGTGCCAGTAGTATTTTTGTTGATGGCGGGAGTAATTACAATGAGCAGTTCTTC
>TRBV30|TRBJ2-7|.|.
CAWSDTRYEQYF
TGTGCCTGGAGTGACACACGCTACGAGCAGTACTTC
>TRBV3-1/TRBV3-2|TRBJ1-2|.|TRBD1
CASSRTTGRPNYGYTF
TGTGCCAGCAGCCGAACGACAGGGAGGCCAAACTATGGCTACACCTTC
>TRBV27|TRBJ1-4|.|.
CASSLGEDEKLFF
TGTGCCAGCAGTTTAGGGGAGGATGAAAAACTGTTTTTT
>TRBV12-3/TRBV12-4|TRBJ2-3|.|.
CASIGVTDTQYF
TGTGCCAGCATCGGGGTGACAGATACGCAGTATTTT
>TRBV9|TRBJ2-3|.|.
CASSLSTDTQYF
TGTGCCAGCAGCCTGAGCACAGATACGCAGTATTTT
>TRBV3-1/TRBV3-2|TRBJ1-1|.|TRBD1
CASSQRKGANTEAFF
TGTGCCAGCAGCCAACGGAAGGGGGCGAACACTGAAGCTTTCTTT
>TRBV2|TRBJ1-5|.|TRBD1
CASRVSTGHNQPQHF
TGTGCCAGCAGAGTCTCGACAGGGCACAATCAGCCCCAGCATTTT
>TRBV19|TRBJ1-5|.|TRBD1
CASSRRDSSFQPQHF
TGTGCCAGTAGTAGACGGGACAGCTCCTTTCAGCCCCAGCATTTT
>TRBV9|TRBJ1-2|.|.
CASSVAPDRPNNYGYTF
TGTGCCAGCAGCGTAGCCCCCGACAGGCCAAATAACTATGGCTACACCTTC
>TRBV27|TRBJ2-7|.|TRBD1
CASSSGTGIYEQYF
TGTGCCAGCAGTTCGGGGACAGGGATCTACGAGCAGTACTTC
>TRBV6-6|TRBJ1-1|.|.
CASTEPGWSTEAFF
TGTGCCAGCACGGAACCAGGGTGGAGCACTGAAGCTTTCTTT
>TRBV24-1|TRBJ1-2|.|TRBD1
CATSDFGTGATSSGYTF
TGTGCCACCAGTGATTTCGGGACAGGGGCCACCTCTAGTGGCTACACCTTC
>TRBV10-2|TRBJ1-1|.|TRBD1
CASSRTGTTMNTEAFF
TGCGCCAGCAGTCGGACAGGGACAACGATGAACACTGAAGCTTTCTTT
>TRBV5-6|TRBJ2-1|.|TRBD1
CASSLWDRGFNEQFF
TGTGCCAGCAGCTTGTGGGACAGGGGTTTCAATGAGCAGTTCTTC
>TRBV19|TRBJ1-2|.|TRBD1
CASSARTGVPVRGYTF
TGTGCCAGTAGTGCCAGAACAGGGGTGCCAGTCCGTGGCTACACCTTC
>TRBV27|TRBJ2-3|once|TRBD2
CASTSSASGGTDTQYF
TGTGCCAGCACCTCCTCGGCTAGCGGGGGCACAGATACGCAGTATTTT
>TRBV18|TRBJ1-1|.|TRBD1
CASSRATGGNTEAFF
TGTGCCAGCTCACGAGCGACAGGGGGGAACACTGAAGCTTTCTTT
>TRBV27|TRBJ2-5|.|TRBD2
CASMGLAGGETQYF
TGTGCCAGCATGGGACTAGCGGGGGGGGAGACCCAGTACTTC
>TRBV27|TRBJ2-7|.|.
CASSLYGGSYEQYF
TGTGCCAGCAGTTTATACGGGGGATCCTACGAGCAGTACTTC
>TRBV19|TRBJ1-2|.|.
CASQDRRGSNYGYTF
TGTGCCAGTCAAGATAGAAGGGGATCGAACTATGGCTACACCTTC
>TRBV10-3|TRBJ2-1|.|TRBD2
CAIRAGLAGEGQFF
TGTGCCATCAGAGCGGGACTAGCGGGAGAAGGGCAGTTCTTC
>TRBV12-2|TRBJ2-7|few|.
CASRNPTGGANYEQYF
TGTGCAAGTCGCAATCCCACTGGCGGGGCCAACTACGAGCAGTACTTC
>TRBV18|TRBJ2-7|.|TRBD1
CASSPGATGNHEQYF
TGTGCCAGCTCACCAGGCGCGACAGGGAACCACGAGCAGTACTTC
>TRBV5-6|TRBJ2-5|once|.
CASSSPATQETQYF
TGTGCCAGCAGCTCCCCAGCGACCCAAGAGACCCAGTACTTC
>TRBV10-3|TRBJ1-1|.|TRBD1
CAISGTGGLNTEAFF
TGTGCCATCAGCGGGACAGGGGGGCTGAACACTGAAGCTTTCTTT
>TRBV28|TRBJ2-6|.|TRBD1
CASKTGVANVLTF
TGTGCCAGCAAAACAGGGGTAGCCAACGTCCTGACTTTC
>TRBV7-9|TRBJ2-1|.|TRBD1
CASSLPGQGANIEQFF
TGTGCCAGCAGCTTACCGGGACAGGGGGCGAACATTGAGCAGTTCTTC
>TRBV9|TRBJ2-2|few|TRBD2
CASSVDGRAVGELFF
TGTGCCAGCAGCGTAGACGGGAGGGCCGTCGGGGAGCTGTTTTTT
>TRBV14|TRBJ1-1|.|.
CASSQRIRGEAFF
TGTGCCAGCAGCCAAAGGATCAGAGGAGAAGCTTTCTTT
>TRBV11-1|TRBJ2-1|.|.
CASSLGAAPRVEQFF
TGTGCCAGCAGCTTAGGCGCAGCTCCGAGGGTTGAGCAGTTCTTC
>TRBV5-1|TRBJ1-2|.|.
CASSLEMLGAGGYTF
TGCGCCAGCAGCTTGGAAATGTTGGGGGCGGGCGGCTACACCTTC
>TRBV6-5|TRBJ1-3|.|.
CASRGANSGNTIYF
TGTGCCAGCAGAGGAGCCAATTCTGGAAACACCATATATTTT
>TRBV10-2|TRBJ2-1|.|TRBD2
CASMAGLAGGNEQFF
TGCGCCAGCATGGCGGGACTAGCGGGAGGAAATGAGCAGTTCTTC
>TRBV30|TRBJ2-7|.|TRBD1
CAWSRDSPYEQYF
TGTGCCTGGAGCCGGGACAGTCCCTACGAGCAGTACTTC
>TRBV10-3|TRBJ1-1|few|.
CAISDREDAEAFF
TGTGCCATCAGTGACAGGGAGGACGCTGAAGCTTTCTTT
>TRBV24-1|TRBJ1-2|.|TRBD1
CATSKTGGQDYGYTF
TGTGCCACCAGCAAGACAGGGGGCCAGGACTATGGCTACACCTTC
>TRBV27|TRBJ1-1|.|.
CASSSSTGGTEAFF
.
>TRBV7-9|TRBJ1-3|.|.
CASSKVLSGNTIYF
TGTGCCAGCAGCAAAGTACTCTCTGGAAACACCATATATTTT